This passage covers 14 T cell receptor beta chains from one sample sequenced in a study of T cell responses to AZD1222 COVID-19 vaccine. Produced via immunoSEQ multiplex PCR; TCRdb's table is partial and in-frame only. In the table there are some 120,000 clones, 87% of which are singletons. The material was peripheral blood, obtained on day 0 of AZD1222 vaccination. Receptors originate from an adult in good health.

The chain carries TRBV18 and TRBJ2-3; the match to TRBD2 covers 11 bases. V was clipped by 3 bases and J by 6 bases; unmatched bases: 2. CDR3 length equals 14 residues. In germline, CDR1 is KGHSH, CDR2 LQKENI. CDR3: CASSPSSGGDTQYF. The DNA for the CDR3 is TGTGCCAGCTCACCGTCTAGCGGGGGGGATACGCAGTATTTT. The full variable domain, with the rest looked up from reference TRBV18 and TRBJ2-3, is NAGVMQNPRHLVRRRGQEARLRCSPMKGHSHVYWYRQLPEEGLKFMVYLQKENIIDESGMPKERFSAEFPKEGPSILRIQQVVRGDSAAYFCASSPSSGGDTQYFGPGTRLTVL.

This clone was seen a handful of times. J is TRBJ1-5 and V is TRBV19; D uncertain. Germline V gene lookup returns CDR1 LNHDA and CDR2 SQIVND (reference sequence). There are 15 residues in the CDR3. Trimming stripped 4 bases from V and 0 bases from J, with 10 bases between. The CDR3 protein is CASSTTGYSNQPQHF. For the CDR3, the DNA is TGTGCCAGTAGTACGACGGGATATAGCAATCAGCCCCAGCATTTT.

The chain employs TRBV28 and TRBJ1-4; 11 positions match TRBD1. The CDR3 is made up of 17 amino acids. The germline V gene has CDR1 MDHEN and CDR2 SYDVKM. The J segment lost 6 bases and the V segment lost 4 bases, leaving 10 bases of the junction unmatched. The CDR3 coding sequence is TGTGCCAGCAGTTCGCCCAGGACAGGGGGCAGGGATGAAAAACTGTTTTTT. Its protein is CASSSPRTGGRDEKLFF. The complete variable domain, with remaining parts taken from reference TRBV28 and TRBJ1-4, reads DVKVTQSSRYLVKRTGEKVFLECVQDMDHENMFWYRQDPGLGLRLIYFSYDVKMKEKGDIPEGYSVSREKKERFSLILESASTNQTSMYLCASSSPRTGGRDEKLFFGSGTQLSVL.

This clone was recorded once. V is TRBV6-5 and J is TRBJ1-2, with 8 bases that match TRBD1. V trimming: 5 bases; J trimming: 0 bases; junction bases outside the gene matches: 5. Germline CDR1 and CDR2: MNHEY and SVGAGI. The CDR3 extends over 15 amino acids. The CDR3 here is CASSRDRTPNYGYTF. The CDR3 DNA is TGTGCCAGCAGTCGGGACAGGACCCCTAACTATGGCTACACCTTC.

This chain uses TRBV30 with TRBJ2-5, with 14 bases aligning to TRBD2. The CDR3 is 15 amino acids. Germline-derived CDR1 and CDR2 are GTSNPN and SVGIG (reference sequence). Trimming removed 5 bases from V and 1 base from J; junction bases left unmatched: 3. The CDR3 protein is CAWGTSGGPQETQYF. CDR3 bases: TGTGCCTGGGGGACTAGCGGGGGACCCCAAGAGACCCAGTACTTC.

J is TRBJ1-6 and V is TRBV27, with TRBD1 matching 7 bases. The CDR3 has 15 amino acids. The J segment lost 4 bases and the V segment lost 2 bases, leaving 2 bases of the junction unmatched. Germline CDR1 is MNHEY and CDR2 is SMNVEV (reference sequence). The chain's CDR3 is CASSLVGQYNSPLHF. The DNA for the CDR3 is TGTGCCAGCAGTTTAGTGGGACAGTATAATTCACCCCTCCACTTT.

V is TRBV7-2 and J is TRBJ2-7, with D perhaps being TRBD1 or TRBD2 (5 bases each). The germline CDR1 and CDR2 sequences are SGHTA and FQGNSA. The CDR3 has 13 residues. With 4 bases removed from V and 2 bases from J, the gap between germline ends came to 9 bases. The CDR3 DNA reads as TGTGCCAGCAGCTGGGGGATCACCTACGAGCAGTACTTC. This translates into CASSWGITYEQYF. The variable domain in full, completed from reference TRBV7-2 and TRBJ2-7, reads GAGVSQSPSNKVTEKGKDVELRCDPISGHTALYWYRQSLGQGLEFLIYFQGNSAPDKSGLPSDRFSAERTGGSVSTLTIQRTQQEDSAVYLCASSWGITYEQYFGPGTRLTVT.

The chain carries TRBV3-1 (or the pseudogene TRBV3-2) and TRBJ2-1; D possibly corresponds to TRBD1 (6 bases). This CDR3 spans 13 amino acids. Germline loops: CDR1 LGHDT, CDR2 YNNKEL (reference sequence). Trimming removed 7 bases from V and 8 bases from J, with 15 bases in between. The CDR3 region has the DNA TGTGCCAGCACCATTTCCGGGACACATGAGCAGTTCTTC. Translated: CASTISGTHEQFF.

J is TRBJ2-5 and V is TRBV27; D is unresolved. The CDR3 is made up of 14 amino acids. Per the germline V gene, CDR1 is MNHEY and CDR2 is SMNVEV (reference sequence). Deletions cut 6 bases from V and 0 bases from J, with 11 bases between. CDR3 loop: CASRETHYQETQYF. The CDR3 DNA is TGTGCCAGCAGAGAGACGCATTACCAAGAGACCCAGTACTTC.

V is TRBV28 and J is TRBJ1-5; D may be TRBD1 (5 bases). V lost 6 bases to trimming and J lost 0 bases, with 12 bases between them. The CDR3 length is 15 residues. The V gene's germline CDR1 is MDHEN and CDR2 SYDVKM. The CDR3 nucleotides are TGTGCCAGCAGGGAAGGGGATTATAGCAATCAGCCCCAGCATTTT. It specifies CASREGDYSNQPQHF.

V gene TRBV27 combines with J gene TRBJ2-1; 16 positions agree with TRBD2. The CDR3 runs to 20 residues. Per the germline V gene, CDR1 is MNHEY and CDR2 is SMNVEV (reference sequence). The trim removed 4 bases at V and 0 bases at J, leaving 9 bases unmatched. Here the CDR3 DNA reads TGTGCCAGCAGTTCCACTCCGGGACTAGCGGGGGGGCCCTCCTACAATGAGCAGTTCTTC. It translates to CASSSTPGLAGGPSYNEQFF.

The chain joins TRBV20-1 to TRBJ2-5; 7 bases map to TRBD1. Germline V CDR1 and CDR2: DFQATT, SNEGSKA (reference sequence). The CDR3 sequence is 14 residues long. V shed 3 bases and J 5 bases; nucleotides not matched to a gene: 9. The CDR3 loop is CSASSHRGDETQYF. For the CDR3, the DNA is TGCAGTGCTAGTTCTCACAGGGGCGACGAGACCCAGTACTTC.

This rearrangement joins TRBV12-3 or TRBV12-4 to TRBJ2-5; 7 bases are a match to TRBD1. Trimming took 5 bases from V and 5 from J; bases not matched to a gene: 5. This CDR3 contains 13 residues. CDR3 residues: CASSLDREETQYF. CDR3 in DNA: TGTGCCAGCAGTCTAGACAGGGAGGAGACCCAGTACTTC.

As regards this clone: One end of the junction fails to match germline, which may point to a read error. The rearrangement links TRBV7-9 to TRBJ1-2; the D gene is possibly TRBD1 (5 bases). Germline V CDR1 and CDR2: SEHNR, FQNEAQ (reference sequence). CDR3 length: 14 amino acids. The CDR3 is CASSPRQGGYRYAF. The CDR3 DNA sequence: TGTGCCAGCAGCCCCCGGCAGGGAGGCTACCGCTACGCCTTC.